These 9 T cell receptor beta chains share one sample of origin, sequenced in a study of T cell repertoires in ileal Crohn's disease. Method: immunoSEQ multiplex PCR; TCRdb's copy keeps in-frame clones and lacks some. This sample has several thousand clones, with about four fifths found just once. Sample: ileal tissue. The receptor source for this set is an adult with Crohn's disease.

This chain joins TRBV27 and TRBJ2-7, with 11 bases identical to TRBD1. Germline V gene sequence: CDR1 MNHEY, CDR2 SMNVEV (reference sequence). The CDR3 covers 14 residues. V lost 5 bases and J lost 5; bases outside the gene matches: 5. In DNA form, the CDR3 reads TGTGCCAGCAGTACCCGGGACAGGGGGAACGAGCAGTACTTC. Translating gives CASSTRDRGNEQYF.

The V and J genes are TRBV6-1 and TRBJ2-5; perhaps TRBD2 as D (5 bases). CDR3 length: 15 amino acids. Germline V gives CDR1 MNHNS, CDR2 SASEGT. Trimming took 1 base from V and 4 from J, leaving 13 bases between them. CDR3 loop: CASSEVRGPVETQYF. The CDR3 nucleotides read TGTGCCAGCAGTGAAGTTAGAGGGCCGGTAGAGACCCAGTACTTC.

The V and J genes are TRBV7-9 and TRBJ2-5; 8 positions agree with TRBD1. Germline lookup yields CDR1 SEHNR and CDR2 FQNEAQ (reference sequence). V trimming: 6 bases; J trimming: 7 bases; junction bases outside the gene matches: 13. The CDR3 covers 15 residues. CDR3 nucleotide sequence: TGTGCCAGCAGATCCGACAGGGGTGCCGTAGGGACCCAGTACTTC. As protein: CASRSDRGAVGTQYF. The complete variable domain, with remaining parts taken from reference TRBV7-9 and TRBJ2-5, reads DTGVSQNPRHKITKRGQNVTFRCDPISEHNRLYWYRQTLGQGPEFLTYFQNEAQLEKSRLLSDRFSAERPKGSFSTLEIQRTEQGDSAMYLCASRSDRGAVGTQYFGPGTRLLVL.

V and J are TRBV10-3 and TRBJ2-1, with 7 bases aligning to TRBD1. V trimming: 6 bases; J trimming: 15 bases; junction bases outside the gene matches: 8. The CDR3 loop spans 11 amino acids. Looked up from germline, CDR1 is ENHRY and CDR2 is SYGVKD. The CDR3 bases are TGTGCCATCAGCGCCGGACAGGCTCGGTTCTTC. Encoded protein: CAISAGQARFF.

This chain joins TRBV5-1 and TRBJ2-5; maybe TRBD2 (7 bases). Germline V lookup: CDR1 SGHRS, CDR2 YFSETQ. The CDR3 loop spans 16 amino acids. Deletions cut 0 bases from V and 5 bases from J, with 17 bases between. CDR3 bases: TGCGCCAGCAGCTTGGCCCCGGGAGGCGGGGGCGAGACCCAGTACTTC. It is translated as CASSLAPGGGGETQYF.

V gene TRBV5-1 combines with J gene TRBJ2-7; 9 bases are a match to TRBD2. Trimming at V came to 2 bases and at J to 3 bases, leaving 6 bases not matched to a gene. From germline, CDR1 is SGHRS and CDR2 YFSETQ. CDR3 size: 15 residues. This CDR3 reads CASSLAGGSGYEQYF. CDR3 in DNA: TGCGCCAGCAGCTTAGCGGGAGGAAGCGGCTACGAGCAGTACTTC.

The gene calls are TRBV19 and TRBJ1-5; tentatively, D is TRBD1 (5 bases). CDR1 is LNHDA and CDR2 is SQIVND in the germline V gene (reference sequence). V was trimmed by 5 bases and J by 1 base, leaving 12 bases between them. The CDR3 consists of 15 residues. The CDR3 region is CASSQGFLSNQPQHF. DNA for the CDR3: TGTGCCAGTAGTCAGGGATTCCTCAGCAATCAGCCCCAGCATTTT.

CDR3 nucleotides: TGTGCCAGTACTCGAGACAAAAGCTCTGGAAACACCATATATTTT. Protein: CASTRDKSSGNTIYF. V gene TRBV19 combines with J gene TRBJ1-3; D ambiguous. CDR3 length equals 15 residues. Germline V lookup: CDR1 LNHDA, CDR2 SQIVND (reference sequence). The V end lost 7 bases, the J end lost 0 bases, and 13 bases lay between the germline ends. Looking up the rest from reference TRBV19 and TRBJ1-3 gives the full variable domain: DGGITQSPKYLFRKEGQNVTLSCEQNLNHDAMYWYRQDPGQGLRLIYYSQIVNDFQKGDIAEGYSVSREKKESFPLTVTSAQKNPTAFYLCASTRDKSSGNTIYFGEGSWLTVV.

This sequence joins TRBV5-6 and TRBJ2-1, with 9 positions matching TRBD2. V shed 2 bases, J shed 6 bases, and the junction held 12 bases outside the gene matches. CDR1 SGHDT and CDR2 YYEEEE come from the germline V gene. The CDR3 totals 17 residues. The CDR3: CASSLPGTSSLSNEQFF. DNA of the CDR3: TGTGCCAGCAGCTTACCCGGGACTAGCTCCTTAAGCAATGAGCAGTTCTTC.